What follows are 24 T cell receptor beta chains derived from one specimen sequenced in a study of regulatory T cells in long-lasting Graves disease. Arm-PCR of CDR3 regions and iRepertoire HTBI primers were used to build TCR beta libraries. TCRdb re-called the multiplex PCR reads with MiXCR, one entry per CDR3 protein. The sample has about 660,000 distinct CDR3 sequences; 30% are singletons. Time point specified: persistent/refractory GD, antithyroid drugs over 5 years with positive TRAb. Generation of the TCR library employed RNA extracted from PBMCs. The specimen was peripheral blood mononuclear cells (PBMCs), collected when the disease was refractory, from a patient treated with antithyroid drugs. The receptor set was obtained from a female donor with Graves disease.

This clonotype turned up a few times. This rearrangement joins TRBV20-1 to TRBJ2-4, with TRBD1 matching 10 bases. The J segment lost 8 bases and the V segment lost 1 base, leaving 8 bases of the junction unmatched. This CDR3 region has 15 residues. The germline V gene has CDR1 DFQATT and CDR2 SNEGSKA (reference sequence). The CDR3 coding sequence is TGCAGTGCTAGAGGCCCGACAGGGGGCAAGGACATTCAGTACTTC. Translating it yields CSARGPTGGKDIQYF.

The sample holds a few counts of this clonotype. The chain joins TRBV5-1 to TRBJ1-4; weak D call: TRBD1 (6 bases). Deletions cut 5 bases from V and 7 bases from J, with 12 bases between. This CDR3 is built from 13 residues. Germline V gene lookup returns CDR1 SGHRS and CDR2 YFSETQ. CDR3 sequence reads: CASSVRGVEKLFF. The CDR3 DNA sequence: TGCGCCAGCAGTGTCAGGGGAGTTGAAAAACTGTTTTTT.

This clonotype has a handful of counts. The chain employs TRBV11-2 and TRBJ1-1; 12 nucleotides line up with TRBD1. CDR3 length: 18 amino acids. CDR1 is SGHAT, CDR2 FQNNGV, per germline. The ends lost 3 bases at V and 4 bases at J; junction bases unmatched: 12. Written as DNA, the CDR3 is TGTGCCAGCAGCTTGACCGCGGGACAGGGGGCAGGGAGCACTGAAGCTTTCTTT. As protein: CASSLTAGQGAGSTEAFF.

This clonotype was detected a few times. The chain joins TRBV11-2 to TRBJ1-2; no clear D gene. CDR1 and CDR2 from the germline V gene are SGHAT and FQNNGV. Deletions cut 2 bases from V and 0 bases from J, with 7 bases between. The CDR3 loop spans 14 amino acids. The CDR3 loop reads CASSLTSSNYGYTF. The CDR3 region has the DNA TGTGCCAGCAGCTTAACAAGCTCTAACTATGGCTACACCTTC.

V usage is TRBV6-1 and J usage is TRBJ1-1; D is ambiguous. The V end lost 6 bases, the J end lost 4 bases, and 21 bases lay between the germline ends. The CDR3 totals 16 residues. Germline CDR1 reads MNHNS; CDR2 reads SASEGT. The CDR3 reads CASRSGYSGSSTEAFF. CDR3 nucleotides: TGTGCCAGCAGGTCCGGCTACTCGGGGTCCAGCACTGAAGCTTTCTTT.

The table lists this clonotype with many counts. The chain is built from TRBV11-2 and TRBJ2-7; 13 nucleotides agree with TRBD2. CDR1 and CDR2 (germline): SGHAT, FQNNGV. This CDR3 is 18 amino acids long. The V segment lost 4 bases and the J segment 2 bases; nucleotides outside the gene matches: 11. The CDR3 sequence: CASSWTSGSDRVAYEQYF. CDR3 nucleotide sequence: TGTGCCAGCAGCTGGACTAGCGGGAGCGATAGGGTAGCCTACGAGCAGTACTTC.

This clonotype was counted at least ten times. A much larger clone lies a single base off, so this may be a read error. The rearrangement uses TRBV6-5 and TRBJ1-2, with 11 bases fitting TRBD1. This CDR3 contains 14 residues. The ends lost 4 bases at V and 4 bases at J; junction bases unmatched: 2. Germline CDR1 reads MNHEY; CDR2 reads SVGAGI. CDR3 amino acids: CASSFGQGAYGYTF. The CDR3 region has the DNA TGTGCCAGCAGTTTCGGACAGGGGGCCTATGGCTACACCTTC.

This clonotype was recorded a few times. This chain links TRBV2 with TRBJ1-2; D perhaps matches TRBD1 (5 bases). The CDR3 runs to 14 residues. Germline CDR1 reads SNHLY; CDR2 reads FYNNEI. Between the trimmed V and J ends, which lost 0 bases and 4 bases, there was a span of 9 bases. CDR3 in DNA: TGTGCCAGCAGTGAAGCTAGGGGAGGCTATGGCTACACCTTC. Its translation is CASSEARGGYGYTF.

V and J are TRBV20-1 and TRBJ1-6; TRBD1 matches 7 bases. After removal of 3 bases from V and 7 bases from J, the junction contained 15 bases not matched to a gene. CDR3 length equals 17 residues. Germline V gene lookup returns CDR1 DFQATT and CDR2 SNEGSKA (reference sequence). The CDR3 spells CSASATITGTENSPLHF. DNA for the CDR3: TGCAGTGCTAGCGCGACTATAACCGGGACAGAAAATTCACCCCTCCACTTT.

This clonotype appeared many times. The DNA of the CDR3 is TGTGCCACCAGCGAGGGGACGGAAAGTCCTACTTACGAGCAGTACTTC. Residues: CATSEGTESPTYEQYF. The V and J genes are TRBV15 and TRBJ2-7; D could derive from TRBD1 or TRBD2 (5 bases each). The ends were cut back, 5 bases at V and 4 bases at J, with 21 bases in the middle. This CDR3 comprises 16 residues. Germline values: CDR1 LNHNV, CDR2 YYDKDF (reference sequence).

This clonotype occurred a few times. This chain links TRBV30 with TRBJ2-7, with D unresolved. Trimming removed 0 bases at V and 3 bases at J, with 6 bases between. CDR3 length: 12 residues. Germline V lookup: CDR1 GTSNPN, CDR2 SVGIG (reference sequence). CDR3 nucleotides: TGTGCCTGGAGTGTGGAGAACTACGAGCAGTACTTC. Its protein product is CAWSVENYEQYF.

The chain links TRBV28 to TRBJ1-1, with D perhaps matching TRBD1 (5 bases). This CDR3 contains 16 residues. CDR1 is MDHEN and CDR2 is SYDVKM in the germline V gene. Trimming stripped 2 bases from V and 1 base from J, with 14 bases between. DNA for the CDR3: TGTGCCAGCAGTTTACCGGGGCCCCAGGGGAACACTGAAGCTTTCTTT. Translation: CASSLPGPQGNTEAFF.

V gene TRBV12-3 or TRBV12-4 combines with J gene TRBJ1-3; perhaps TRBD1 as D (5 bases). CDR3 length: 12 amino acids. Trimming shortened V by 6 bases and J by 4 bases, and 7 bases separated the two germline ends. The CDR3 DNA follows: TGTGCCAGCAGCAGACAGGGAAACACCATATATTTT. As protein: CASSRQGNTIYF.

This clonotype turned up a few times. A junction boundary mismatches the germline segment, possibly from a read error. The chain links TRBV27 to TRBJ1-1; maybe TRBD1 (5 bases). This CDR3 comprises 14 residues. Germline assignment: CDR1 MNHEY and CDR2 SMNVEV (reference sequence). CDR3 residues: CTSSYTGGRTEAFF. CDR3 DNA sequence: TGTACCAGCAGTTATACAGGAGGGAGGACTGAAGCTTTCTTT.

The chain links TRBV6-1 to TRBJ2-7; no definite D call. The CDR3 has 13 residues. Deletions cut 1 base from V and 1 base from J, with 5 bases between. The germline V gene encodes CDR1 MNHNS and CDR2 SASEGT. Written as DNA, the CDR3 is TGTGCCAGCAGTGAAGGGTGGTCCTACGAGCAGTACTTC. This sequence encodes CASSEGWSYEQYF.

V is TRBV25-1 and J is TRBJ2-1, with D perhaps TRBD1 or TRBD2 (5 bases each). Germline V gene lookup returns CDR1 MGHDK and CDR2 SYGVNS. The CDR3 has 13 amino acids. Trimming left V 4 bases short and J 12 bases short, with 16 bases between. This CDR3 reads CASSGDEKSRQFF. The CDR3 nucleotides read TGTGCCAGCAGTGGGGACGAGAAATCTAGGCAGTTCTTC.

There are a few counts of this clonotype. The CDR3 sequence is CASSLAGGGWGNQPQHF. The CDR3 DNA sequence: TGTGCCAGCAGTTTAGCGGGAGGGGGTTGGGGCAATCAGCCCCAGCATTTT. V is TRBV12-3 or TRBV12-4 and J is TRBJ1-5; perhaps TRBD1 as D (6 bases). The V and J ends lost 0 bases and 2 bases respectively, with 14 bases between them. The CDR3 has 17 amino acids.

This clonotype appeared many times. The V gene is TRBV28, the J gene TRBJ1-2, with D tentatively TRBD1 (5 bases). Trimming stripped 5 bases from V and 4 bases from J, with 14 bases between. From germline, CDR1 is MDHEN and CDR2 SYDVKM. The CDR3 length is 14 residues. DNA for the CDR3: TGTGCCAGCAGTCCCCCCGGGGCAGGCTATGGCTACACCTTC. This gives the protein CASSPPGAGYGYTF.

A single count supports this clonotype. The chain combines TRBV20-1 with TRBJ1-1, with D unclear. Deletions cut 6 bases from V and 6 bases from J, with 17 bases between. Germline V gene sequence: CDR1 DFQATT, CDR2 SNEGSKA (reference sequence). This CDR3 has 13 residues. CDR3 in amino acids: CSAPKRGGAEAFF. CDR3 DNA: TGCAGTGCCCCCAAGCGCGGCGGCGCTGAAGCTTTCTTT.

This clonotype was observed a handful of times. The chain combines TRBV20-1 with TRBJ2-7; D gene ambiguous. The CDR3 is made up of 15 amino acids. Germline V lookup: CDR1 DFQATT, CDR2 SNEGSKA (reference sequence). Trimming stripped 2 bases from V and 5 bases from J, with 19 bases between. The CDR3 nucleotides read TGCAGTGCTAGAAGGGCAGGTCAGGTGCGGAACGAGCAGTACTTC. It is translated as CSARRAGQVRNEQYF.

J is TRBJ1-2 and V is TRBV19; 9 bases align to TRBD1. V dropped 11 bases and J dropped 2; count of bases not matched to a gene: 12. Germline V gene data show CDR1 as LNHDA and CDR2 as SQIVND (reference sequence). CDR3 length: 15 residues. In nucleotides, the CDR3 is TGTGCCGCGAGGGACAGGGCAAGGGAGAACTATGGCTACACCTTC. Translating it yields CAARDRARENYGYTF.

This clonotype turned up a few times. The V gene is TRBV29-1, the J gene TRBJ2-4; weak D call: TRBD2 (6 bases). CDR3 length: 13 amino acids. Germline CDR1 is SQVTM and CDR2 is ANQGSEA. V dropped 3 bases and J dropped 6 bases, with 12 bases sitting between them. The CDR3 sequence: CSVEEGNRNIQYF. CDR3 sequence (DNA): TGCAGCGTTGAGGAGGGGAACAGAAACATTCAGTACTTC.

V is TRBV5-5 and J is TRBJ2-7, with D possibly TRBD2 on 7 matching bases. Germline V CDR1 and CDR2: SGHKS, YYEKEE (reference sequence). The CDR3 totals 14 residues. The ends were cut back, 4 bases at V and 7 bases at J, with 18 bases in the middle. The CDR3 here is CASSGGANPWEQYF. As DNA, the CDR3 is TGTGCCAGCAGCGGGGGGGCAAATCCTTGGGAGCAGTACTTC.

The chain employs TRBV29-1 and TRBJ1-1, with 9 bases identical to TRBD1. CDR3 length: 12 residues. V shed 7 bases, J shed 3 bases, and the junction held 3 bases outside the gene matches. Germline-derived CDR1 and CDR2 are SQVTM and ANQGSEA. CDR3 protein: CSGGQGYTEAFF. CDR3 nucleotides: TGCAGCGGAGGACAGGGGTACACTGAAGCTTTCTTT.